Included here is one T cell receptor (beta chain) sequence, with context. One end of the junction is discordant with germline, which a read error may explain. The sample comes from a study of tumor-infiltrating lymphocytes in primary liver carcinoma. The template, approximately 500 ng total RNA, yielded TCR beta cDNA made with a constant-region primer. ARM-PCR, slightly modified, supplied the TCR beta libraries through three nested multiplex PCR rounds. TRBV1-TRBV30 forward primers and a C-beta reverse primer were used in the first two PCR rounds, which each ran for approximately 11 cycles. TCRdb re-derived calls from the multiplex PCR reads in MiXCR, one entry per CDR3 protein. The sample lists fewer than 200,000 distinct CDR3 sequences, 70% to 90% occurring once. From germline, CDR1 is SGHAT and CDR2 FQDESV (reference sequence). The CDR3 spans 17 residues. Extraction of RNA together with DNA used 20-30 mg of unsorted bulk tissue. Tumor samples each held over 80% viable tumor cells.

The V call is TRBV11-1, the J call TRBJ2-4; TRBD2 agrees at 10 bases. The source of this sequence is a man aged 35-49 years with primary liver carcinoma and hepatitis B virus infection. The specimen sequenced was tumor tissue from primary liver carcinoma. The CDR3 loop is CASSFPGTSVTKSVQYF. CDR3 sequence (DNA): TGTGCAAGCAGCTTTCCCGGGACTAGCGTGACCAAAAGCGTTCAGTACTTC.